This entry lists 18 T cell receptor beta chains sequenced from one sample in a study of blood T cells in healthy people across ages. Alongside a J-beta primer mix, a sample-barcoded 5' primer served in a second PCR lasting about 6 to 12 cycles. TCRdb reprocessed the 5' RACE reads via MiXCR and lists one record per CDR3 protein. The sample lists some 1.4 million distinct CDR3 sequences; 42% were seen once. Sequenced: blood. The source is a woman in her late teens or twenties in good health.

V usage is TRBV10-3 and J usage is TRBJ1-2; 8 bases agree with TRBD1. The J segment lost 2 bases and the V segment lost 4 bases, leaving 6 bases of the junction unmatched. Germline V gene data show CDR1 as ENHRY and CDR2 as SYGVKD. This CDR3 is built from 15 residues. The CDR3 is CAISGGQGANYGYTF. The CDR3 nucleotides are TGTGCCATCAGTGGAGGCCAGGGGGCCAACTATGGCTACACCTTC.

This sequence joins TRBV20-1 and TRBJ2-3; D call uncertain. The CDR3 contains 13 residues. V was shortened by 3 bases and J by 2 bases, with 9 bases between the two germline ends. Germline V lookup: CDR1 DFQATT, CDR2 SNEGSKA (reference sequence). For the CDR3, the DNA is TGCAGTGCTAGGGCCCCAGCCACAGATACGCAGTATTTT. It specifies CSARAPATDTQYF.

This clonotype was seen a few times. J is TRBJ2-1 and V is TRBV28; 10 nucleotides align to TRBD2. This CDR3 is built from 15 residues. Germline trimming cut 4 bases from V and 6 bases from J; bases unmatched to any gene: 6. CDR1 and CDR2 from the germline V gene are MDHEN and SYDVKM. CDR3 region: CASSSSGRGLNEQFF. Written as DNA, the CDR3 is TGTGCCAGCAGTTCCAGCGGGAGGGGCCTCAATGAGCAGTTCTTC.

The chain links TRBV4-1 to TRBJ2-1, with 12 bases matching TRBD1. The DNA end favors TRBJ2-7, so the J call may be wrong. The CDR3 has 17 residues. The germline V gene encodes CDR1 MGHRA and CDR2 YSYEKL. The CDR3 here is CASSQNTGQGAYNEQYF. In DNA, the CDR3 is TGCGCCAGCAGCCAAAATACGGGACAGGGGGCCTACAATGAGCAGTACTTC.

This clonotype appeared a few times. This chain joins TRBV6-1 and TRBJ2-3; tentative D call: TRBD2 (7 bases). From germline, CDR1 is MNHNS and CDR2 SASEGT. CDR3 length: 16 residues. The V end lost 2 bases, the J end lost 4 bases, and 16 bases lay between the germline ends. The CDR3 region has the DNA TGTGCCAGCAGTGAATGGGTTCGGGGGGCATCAGATACGCAGTATTTT. This codes for CASSEWVRGASDTQYF.

V gene TRBV28 combines with J gene TRBJ1-5, with 8 positions matching TRBD1. Per the germline V gene, CDR1 is MDHEN and CDR2 is SYDVKM. Trimming cost V 6 bases and J 6 bases; bases outside gene matches: 7. This CDR3 is built from 14 residues. The CDR3 reads CASRSGGAGQPQHF. The CDR3 coding sequence is TGTGCCAGCAGATCAGGGGGCGCAGGTCAGCCCCAGCATTTT.

The chain combines TRBV5-1 with TRBJ2-3; 9 bases are a match to TRBD1. The CDR3 is 17 amino acids. V lost 4 bases and J lost 6; bases outside the gene matches: 15. CDR1 SGHRS and CDR2 YFSETQ come from the germline V gene. The CDR3 region is CASSQTGTGGGLDTQYF. The CDR3 bases are TGCGCCAGCAGCCAAACCGGAACAGGGGGCGGGTTGGATACGCAGTATTTT.

The chain links TRBV25-1 to TRBJ2-2, with a weak D call TRBD2 (5 bases). The germline V and J ends were trimmed by 8 bases and 7 bases, with 17 bases remaining between them. The germline V gene has CDR1 MGHDK and CDR2 SYGVNS. The CDR3 consists of 14 residues. The CDR3 DNA reads as TGTGCCAGCCAAATGGGGAGCGGTCGCGGGGAGCTGTTTTTT. Its protein product is CASQMGSGRGELFF.

A few counts support this clonotype. J is TRBJ1-2 and V is TRBV3-1, with D possibly matching TRBD1 (5 bases). Germline CDR1 reads LGHDT; CDR2 reads YNNKEL (reference sequence). The CDR3 totals 14 residues. The V gene lost 0 bases and the J gene lost 4 bases, with 9 bases spanning the gap. The DNA for the CDR3 is TGTGCCAGCAGCCAAGAGGGGCAGCTCTATGGCTACACCTTC. This encodes CASSQEGQLYGYTF.

The chain couples TRBV6-6 to TRBJ2-1; weak D call: TRBD2 (6 bases). Germline CDR1 reads MNHNY; CDR2 reads SVGAGI (reference sequence). V was trimmed by 8 bases and J by 9 bases, leaving 20 bases between them. The CDR3 extends over 14 amino acids. CDR3 sequence: CASRLENPDSEQFF. The CDR3 nucleotides are TGTGCCAGCCGACTAGAGAACCCCGACAGTGAGCAGTTCTTC.

This clonotype occurred a few times. The V gene is TRBV29-1, the J gene TRBJ1-4; D remains unclear. The CDR3 has 12 residues. The ends were cut back, 2 bases at V and 3 bases at J, with 4 bases in the middle. Germline V CDR1 and CDR2: SQVTM, ANQGSEA. The CDR3 protein is CSVELPNEKLFF. The CDR3 coding sequence is TGCAGCGTTGAACTCCCTAATGAAAAACTGTTTTTT. Using reference TRBV29-1 and TRBJ1-4 for the parts outside the CDR3, the full variable domain is SAVISQKPSRDICQRGTSLTIQCQVDSQVTMMFWYRQQPGQSLTLIATANQGSEATYESGFVIDKFPISRPNLTFSTLTVSNMSPEDSSIYLCSVELPNEKLFFGSGTQLSVL.

CDR3 coding DNA: TGCGCCAGCAGCTTGGAGGCGACAGCATACGAGCAGTACTTC. Translating gives CASSLEATAYEQYF. This rearrangement joins TRBV5-1 to TRBJ2-7, with D possibly being TRBD1 (5 bases). The CDR3 extends over 14 amino acids. Germline V CDR1 and CDR2: SGHRS, YFSETQ. The V end was cut by 0 bases, the J end by 4 bases, with 11 bases between.

This clonotype has a handful of counts. The chain joins TRBV10-3 to TRBJ2-7; D not certain. The CDR3 sequence is 16 residues long. Germline CDR1 and CDR2: ENHRY and SYGVKD. V gave up 4 bases and J gave up 0 bases, with 16 bases separating them. DNA of the CDR3: TGTGCCATCAGTGGGGGAAAGAACCTGAGCTCCTACGAGCAGTACTTC. Protein product: CAISGGKNLSSYEQYF.

The chain joins TRBV29-1 to TRBJ2-3; TRBD2 matches at 8 bases. The junction had 4 bases not matched to a gene; V was cut back by 0 bases and J by 2 bases. Germline CDR1 and CDR2: SQVTM and ANQGSEA. The CDR3 is made up of 15 amino acids. In DNA form, the CDR3 reads TGCAGCGTTGAAGATGCGGGGGGAGTCACAGATACGCAGTATTTT. It codes for CSVEDAGGVTDTQYF.

The chain uses TRBV6-5 and TRBJ2-4; unclear D gene. CDR1 and CDR2 (germline): MNHEY, SVGAGI. V lost 2 bases and J 0 bases, leaving 11 bases between the germline ends. The CDR3 covers 16 residues. CDR3: CASSYALGVAKNIQYF. CDR3 bases: TGTGCCAGCAGTTACGCCCTGGGCGTAGCCAAAAACATTCAGTACTTC.

This clonotype has just a few counts. The chain is built from TRBV12-3 or TRBV12-4 and TRBJ2-5, with 9 positions matching TRBD1. The V segment lost 6 bases and the J segment 2 bases; nucleotides outside the gene matches: 7. There are 15 residues in the CDR3. The CDR3 region is CASSTTGGLQETQYF. DNA for the CDR3: TGTGCCAGCAGCACTACAGGGGGCCTACAAGAGACCCAGTACTTC.

This clonotype has only a few counts. The chain couples TRBV30 to TRBJ2-1; 8 nucleotides align to TRBD1. The CDR3 is 14 amino acids. J gave up 7 bases and V 4 bases, and 9 bases lay outside the gene matches. Germline V gene data show CDR1 as GTSNPN and CDR2 as SVGIG (reference sequence). For the CDR3, the DNA is TGTGCCTGGACTTTCAGGGGGCGGCCGAATGAGCAGTTCTTC. As protein: CAWTFRGRPNEQFF.

This clonotype has a handful of counts. The chain uses TRBV4-3 and TRBJ2-1; 10 bases are a match to TRBD2. CDR1 and CDR2 from the germline V gene are LGHNA and YSLEER. This CDR3 is built from 15 residues. V dropped 4 bases and J dropped 10; count of bases not matched to a gene: 10. Here the CDR3 reads CASSPLAGANGEQFF. For the CDR3, the DNA is TGCGCCAGCAGCCCCCTAGCGGGGGCGAACGGCGAGCAGTTCTTC.